This entry features one TCR beta chain sequence. The table came from immunoSEQ multiplex PCR; TCRdb's copy has only in-frame clones and leaves some out. The sample holds 100,000 or so clones; 85% to 90% are singletons and the top ten take roughly 4.7%. Germline V gene lookup returns CDR1 SGHVS and CDR2 FNYEAQ. The CDR3 is 14 amino acids. Trimming at V came to 3 bases and at J to 3 bases, leaving 4 bases not matched to a gene. This entry belongs to a study of blood T cell repertoires in COVID-19. Overall study context: Samples of COVID-19 (acute and convalescent) were obtained from the United States, Italy and Spain.

The J gene is TRBJ2-7, the V gene TRBV7-6; 8 bases align to TRBD1. The source material was peripheral blood. The TCR originated in a human donor in a cohort sampled during active COVID-19. For the CDR3, the DNA is TGTGCCAGCAGCTTCCGGGACAGGAACTACGAGCAGTACTTC. It yields the protein CASSFRDRNYEQYF. Complete variable domain (other parts from reference TRBV7-6 and TRBJ2-7): GAGVSQSPRYKVTKRGQDVALRCDPISGHVSLYWYRQALGQGPEFLTYFNYEAQQDKSGLPNDRFSAERPEGSISTLTIQRTEQRDSAMYRCASSFRDRNYEQYFGPGTRLTVT.